The 8 T cell receptor beta chains in this list originate from one sample, sequenced in a study of blood T cell repertoires in COVID-19. Assay: immunoSEQ multiplex PCR; the TCRdb copy retains only in-frame clones and omits some. The sample carries about 130,000 clones, around 75% recorded once. The specimen was peripheral blood. The receptors stem from an older woman with COVID-19, enrolled during active disease.

The genes are TRBV29-1 and TRBJ2-6; 10 nucleotides match TRBD1. There are 16 residues in the CDR3. With 4 bases clipped from V and 3 bases from J, the junction kept 6 bases outside the gene matches. Per the germline V gene, CDR1 is SQVTM and CDR2 is ANQGSEA. The CDR3 reads CSVVGTGVVGANVLTF. The DNA for the CDR3 is TGCAGCGTTGTGGGGACAGGGGTGGTTGGGGCCAACGTCCTGACTTTC.

This clone was counted a few times. The chain uses TRBV6-5 and TRBJ1-5; TRBD1 aligns across 8 bases. The V segment lost 6 bases and the J segment 7 bases; nucleotides outside the gene matches: 5. Germline-derived CDR1 and CDR2 are MNHEY and SVGAGI. The CDR3 extends over 13 amino acids. The CDR3 DNA reads as TGTGCCAGCAGGCAGGGGGCTGGGCAGCCCCAGCATTTT. Protein sequence: CASRQGAGQPQHF.

V usage is TRBV6-6 and J usage is TRBJ1-6, with 9 bases fitting TRBD1. The V gene end was trimmed by 2 bases and the J gene end by 7 bases; junction bases not matched to a gene: 3. Germline assignment: CDR1 MNHNY and CDR2 SVGAGI (reference sequence). The CDR3 loop spans 15 amino acids. The CDR3 protein is CASSYVGQGNSPLHF. The CDR3 DNA follows: TGTGCCAGCAGTTACGTGGGACAGGGAAATTCACCCCTCCACTTT.

This clone has just a few counts. This rearrangement joins TRBV5-1 to TRBJ2-7; 9 bases match TRBD2. Germline CDR1 reads SGHRS; CDR2 reads YFSETQ. CDR3 length: 15 amino acids. The trim removed 0 bases at V and 6 bases at J, leaving 7 bases unmatched. In nucleotides, the CDR3 is TGCGCCAGCAGCTTGGCGGTTAGCGGGGGTAGCGAGCAGTACTTC. It encodes CASSLAVSGGSEQYF.

The V and J genes are TRBV19 and TRBJ2-7; D may be TRBD1 (6 bases). Trimming cost V 3 bases and J 6 bases, with 15 bases left between them. The CDR3 runs 14 residues. CDR1 and CDR2 from the germline V gene are LNHDA and SQIVND (reference sequence). DNA for the CDR3: TGTGCCAGTAGTATCACCAGGGGAAAAGGCGAGCAGTACTTC. The encoded protein is CASSITRGKGEQYF.

This clone was detected a few times. V is TRBV5-1 and J is TRBJ1-1, with 9 bases aligning to TRBD1. V lost 3 bases to trimming and J lost 0 bases; unmatched junction nucleotides: 12. Germline CDR1 reads SGHRS; CDR2 reads YFSETQ. The CDR3 extends over 18 amino acids. The CDR3 DNA reads as TGCGCCAGCAGCTACAAACAGGGGGCCGGTTTTATGAACACTGAAGCTTTCTTT. It encodes CASSYKQGAGFMNTEAFF.

The chain couples TRBV6-1 to TRBJ2-7; D perhaps matches TRBD1 (5 bases). The V end lost 3 bases, the J end lost 2 bases, and 11 bases lay between the germline ends. Germline-derived CDR1 and CDR2 are MNHNS and SASEGT. This CDR3 has 14 residues. CDR3 sequence reads: CASSDRGRTYEQYF. In DNA, the CDR3 is TGTGCCAGCAGTGATAGGGGCAGGACCTACGAGCAGTACTTC.

V usage is TRBV6-2 or TRBV6-3 and J usage is TRBJ2-7; no definite D call. The CDR3 length is 12 residues. Germline CDR1 and CDR2: MNHEY and SVGEGT. V was cut by 5 bases and J by 0 bases, with 5 bases left in between. The CDR3 bases are TGTGCCAGCAGTAAGAGCTCCTACGAGCAGTACTTC. Protein product: CASSKSSYEQYF.